The clone carrying this T cell receptor (beta chain) was counted ten times or more. The antigen is not known. Trimming at V came to 6 bases and at J to 6 bases, leaving 3 bases not matched to a gene. CDR3 length: 15 amino acids. CDR1 and CDR2 (germline): SGHTA, FQGNSA. Molecular barcoding with unique molecular identifiers was used for the TCRbeta library. TCRdb reprocessed the PCR reads with MiXCR, giving one entry per CDR3 protein. The sample holds about 460,000 distinct CDR3 sequences, over 9.5% seen once. This specimen comes from a study of T-cell reconstitution after alpha-beta-depleted transplantation in children. Broader study findings: Diversity of TCRbeta at day 60 was high in some patients, arising from surviving recipient T cells and thymic progenitors.

The TCR was taken from a child aged 2-9 years with inherited bone marrow failure, due to receive a stem cell transplant. The chain employs TRBV7-2 and TRBJ2-2; 14 bases line up with TRBD2. The starting material was PBMCs, obtained before TCRalphabeta/CD19-depleted stem cell transplant. Here the CDR3 reads CASSLGLAGAGELFF. The CDR3 DNA is TGTGCCAGCAGTTTGGGACTAGCGGGAGCCGGGGAGCTGTTTTTT.